Below are 4 T cell receptor beta chains sequenced from a single sample in a study of blood T cell repertoires in COVID-19. Clones were sequenced by immunoSEQ multiplex PCR, and TCRdb holds only the in-frame ones, with some missing. The sample carries 14,000 to 15,000 clones, about 89% recorded once. Sequencing used peripheral blood. Receptor source: a human donor in a cohort sampled during active COVID-19.

In DNA, the CDR3 is TGTGCCAGCAGCCCCACGGGACAGCCAAGCTCCTATAATTCACCCCTCCACTTT. Its translation: CASSPTGQPSSYNSPLHF. The rearrangement links TRBV5-5 to TRBJ1-6, with TRBD1 matching 7 bases. The ends lost 4 bases at V and 0 bases at J; junction bases unmatched: 10. This CDR3 contains 18 residues. CDR1 and CDR2 (germline): SGHKS, YYEKEE (reference sequence).

V gene TRBV5-4 combines with J gene TRBJ2-2; 7 bases are shared with TRBD1. The CDR3 totals 15 residues. CDR1 and CDR2 (germline): SGHNT, YYREEE (reference sequence). The J segment lost 1 base and the V segment lost 4 bases, leaving 4 bases of the junction unmatched. This CDR3 is CASSRRTGNTGELFF. DNA for the CDR3: TGTGCCAGCAGCAGGAGGACAGGGAACACCGGGGAGCTGTTTTTT. The full variable domain, with the rest looked up from reference TRBV5-4 and TRBJ2-2, is ETGVTQSPTHLIKTRGQQVTLRCSSQSGHNTVSWYQQALGQGPQFIFQYYREEENGRGNFPPRFSGLQFPNYSSELNVNALELDDSALYLCASSRRTGNTGELFFGEGSRLTVL.

The genes are TRBV19 and TRBJ1-2, with 8 nucleotides matching TRBD1. The CDR3 is made up of 16 amino acids. J gave up 2 bases and V 4 bases, and 9 bases lay outside the gene matches. CDR1 and CDR2 (germline): LNHDA, SQIVND (reference sequence). CDR3 sequence: CASSTTGTGNNYGYTF. Here the CDR3 DNA reads TGTGCCAGTAGTACAACCGGGACAGGAAACAACTATGGCTACACCTTC. Full variable domain (rest looked up from reference TRBV19 and TRBJ1-2): DGGITQSPKYLFRKEGQNVTLSCEQNLNHDAMYWYRQDPGQGLRLIYYSQIVNDFQKGDIAEGYSVSREKKESFPLTVTSAQKNPTAFYLCASSTTGTGNNYGYTFGSGTRLTVV.

The chain employs TRBV6-6 and TRBJ2-7; 10 bases line up with TRBD1. Germline trimming cut 6 bases from V and 13 bases from J; bases unmatched to any gene: 6. The CDR3 extends over 11 amino acids. Germline V gene data show CDR1 as MNHNY and CDR2 as SVGAGI (reference sequence). The chain's CDR3 is CASSDRDRGYF. Here the CDR3 DNA reads TGTGCCAGCAGCGACCGGGACAGGGGTTACTTC.